A selection of T cell receptor beta chains follows, all from one sample in a study of blood T cell repertoires in COVID-19. Using immunoSEQ multiplex PCR, the repertoire was profiled, and TCRdb retains in-frame clones only, with some absent. The sample records some 150,000 clones, around 87% being singletons. The sample was peripheral blood. The receptors stem from a woman aged 60-75 years with active or convalescent COVID-19. Both conserved end residues are part of each CDR3. D genes are given only for firm matches. The size entry is marked missing in some rows and otherwise reads once, few, many or a size class.

j_call clone_size d_call v_call cdr3_aa cdr3_nt
TRBJ1-1 - TRBD1 TRBV7-2 CASSGGTGVERAFF TGTGCCAGCAGCGGAGGGACAGGGGTTGAGAGAGCTTTCTTT
TRBJ2-3 once - TRBV7-9 CASSEPRGTDTQYF TGTGCCAGCAGCGAACCCCGAGGCACAGATACGCAGTATTTT
TRBJ2-7 - TRBD2 TRBV2 CASRQGLAAVYEQYF TGTGCCAGCAGACAGGGACTAGCGGCGGTTTACGAGCAGTACTTC
TRBJ2-2 - TRBD1 TRBV4-1 CASTTGVDTGELFF TGCGCCTCCACGACAGGGGTGGACACCGGGGAGCTGTTTTTT
TRBJ2-1 - TRBD2 TRBV5-6 CASSSGLADSYNEQFF TGTGCCAGCAGCTCGGGACTAGCGGACTCTTACAATGAGCAGTTCTTC
TRBJ2-3 - TRBD1 TRBV7-3 CASSFQGDTDTQYF TGTGCCAGCAGCTTTCAGGGGGACACAGATACGCAGTATTTT
TRBJ1-6 - - TRBV6-5 CASHITGTNSPLHF TGTGCCAGTCATATAACAGGAACTAATTCACCCCTCCACTTT
TRBJ1-1 - - TRBV7-8 CASRPKRGNNTEAFF TGTGCCAGCAGACCAAAGAGGGGGAACAACACTGAAGCTTTCTTT
TRBJ1-3 - - TRBV10-1 CASSDGGRRNTIYF TGCGCCAGCAGTGACGGGGGGCGAAGAAACACCATATATTTT
TRBJ2-5 once TRBD1 TRBV10-3 CAISESRGPKETQYF TGTGCCATCAGTGAGTCGAGGGGGCCAAAAGAGACCCAGTACTTC
TRBJ1-5 - - TRBV6-2/TRBV6-3 CASSLEGVSNQPQHF TGTGCCAGCAGTTTAGAAGGGGTGAGCAATCAGCCCCAGCATTTT
TRBJ1-6 - - TRBV7-9 CASSLAQQGNSPLHF TGTGCCAGCAGCTTAGCACAGCAGGGGAATTCACCCCTCCACTTT
TRBJ2-3 - - TRBV19 CASSRALSTDTQYF TGTGCCAGTAGTAGAGCTCTGAGCACAGATACGCAGTATTTT
TRBJ1-5 - - TRBV19 CASSHTQGVTDSNQPQHF TGTGCCAGTAGTCACACTCAAGGGGTGACCGATAGCAATCAGCCCCAGCATTTT
TRBJ1-2 - TRBD1 TRBV6-5 CASSYSGRGQGYTF TGTGCCAGCAGTTACTCGGGCAGGGGGCAAGGCTACACCTTC
TRBJ2-1 - TRBD1 TRBV19 CASSPGQGAGDEQFF TGTGCCAGTAGTCCCGGACAGGGGGCAGGCGATGAGCAGTTCTTC
TRBJ1-2 - - TRBV9 CASSALSTVNYGYTF TGTGCCAGCAGCGCCCTATCAACAGTTAACTATGGCTACACCTTC
TRBJ2-7 - TRBD1 TRBV5-8 CASSLAGTASYEQYF TGTGCCAGCAGCCTCGCCGGGACAGCTTCCTACGAGCAGTACTTC
TRBJ1-1 - TRBD1 TRBV10-3 CAISEGQVGAEAFF TGTGCCATCAGTGAGGGACAGGTCGGGGCCGAAGCTTTCTTT
TRBJ1-5 - - TRBV24-1 CATSGSGNQPQHF TGTGCCACCAGTGGAAGCGGGAATCAGCCCCAGCATTTT
TRBJ2-3 - TRBD1 TRBV7-2 CASSFEGQGSSDTQYF TGTGCCAGCAGCTTTGAAGGACAGGGGTCGTCAGATACGCAGTATTTT
TRBJ1-5 - - TRBV12-3/TRBV12-4 CASSPSPQPQHF TGTGCCAGCAGTCCTTCTCCTCAGCCCCAGCATTTT
TRBJ1-3 - TRBD1 TRBV5-1 CASSSDGTVSGNTIYF TGCGCCAGCAGCTCGGACGGGACAGTCTCTGGAAACACCATATATTTT
TRBJ2-3 - TRBD2 TRBV7-2 CASSFSGSGGADTQYF TGTGCCAGCAGCTTTTCGGGTAGCGGGGGAGCAGATACGCAGTATTTT
TRBJ1-1 - - TRBV9 CASNLGGLNTEAFF TGTGCCAGCAACCTGGGGGGACTGAACACTGAAGCTTTCTTT
TRBJ2-3 - TRBD1 TRBV7-2 CASSLDRGDTQYF TGTGCCAGCAGCTTAGACAGGGGGGATACGCAGTATTTT
TRBJ2-7 - - TRBV3-1/TRBV3-2 CASSPQGYEQYF TGTGCCAGCAGCCCGCAGGGGTACGAGCAGTACTTC
TRBJ1-2 - - TRBV7-9 CASSLEQGGGYTF TGTGCCAGCAGCTTAGAGCAGGGTGGAGGCTACACCTTC